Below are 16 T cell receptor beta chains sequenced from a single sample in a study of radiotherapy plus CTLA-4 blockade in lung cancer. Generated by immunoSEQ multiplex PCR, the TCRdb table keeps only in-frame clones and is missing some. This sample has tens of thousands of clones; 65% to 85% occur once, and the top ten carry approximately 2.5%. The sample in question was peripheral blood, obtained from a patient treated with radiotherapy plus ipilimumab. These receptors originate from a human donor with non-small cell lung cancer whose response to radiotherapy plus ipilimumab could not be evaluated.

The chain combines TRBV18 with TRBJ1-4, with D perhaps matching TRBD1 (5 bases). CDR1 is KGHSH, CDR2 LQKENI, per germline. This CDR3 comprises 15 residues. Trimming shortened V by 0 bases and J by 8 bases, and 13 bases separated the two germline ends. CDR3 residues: CASSPPIDGGEKLFF. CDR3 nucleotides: TGTGCCAGCTCACCACCGATCGACGGGGGGGAAAAACTGTTTTTT.

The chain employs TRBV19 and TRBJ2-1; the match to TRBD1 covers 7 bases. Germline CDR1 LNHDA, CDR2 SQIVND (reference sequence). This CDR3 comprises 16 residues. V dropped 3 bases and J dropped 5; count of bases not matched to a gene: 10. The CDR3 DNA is TGTGCCAGTAGTATCCGAGGGGGCTGGGGCGACAATGAGCAGTTCTTC. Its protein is CASSIRGGWGDNEQFF.

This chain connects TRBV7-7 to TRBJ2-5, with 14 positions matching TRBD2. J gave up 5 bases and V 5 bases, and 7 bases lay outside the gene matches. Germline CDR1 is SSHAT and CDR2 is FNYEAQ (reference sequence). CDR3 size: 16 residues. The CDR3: CASSPGTSGGVETQYF. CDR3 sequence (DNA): TGTGCCAGCAGCCCGGGGACTAGCGGGGGTGTGGAGACCCAGTACTTC. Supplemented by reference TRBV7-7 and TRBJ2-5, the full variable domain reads GAGVSQSPRYKVTKRGQDVTLRCDPISSHATLYWYQQALGQGPEFLTYFNYEAQPDKSGLPSDRFSAERPEGSISTLTIQRTEQRDSAMYRCASSPGTSGGVETQYFGPGTRLLVL.

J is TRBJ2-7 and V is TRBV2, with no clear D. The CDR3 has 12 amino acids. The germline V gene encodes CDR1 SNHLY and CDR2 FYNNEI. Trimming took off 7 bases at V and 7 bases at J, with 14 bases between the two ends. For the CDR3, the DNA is TGTGCCAGCAACGACTGGAAAGGAGAGCAGTACTTC. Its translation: CASNDWKGEQYF.

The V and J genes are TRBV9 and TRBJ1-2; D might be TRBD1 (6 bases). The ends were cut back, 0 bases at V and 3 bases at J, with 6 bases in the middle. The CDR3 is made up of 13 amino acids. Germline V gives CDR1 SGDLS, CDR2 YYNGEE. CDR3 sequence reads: CASSVDRDYGYTF. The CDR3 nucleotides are TGTGCCAGCAGCGTAGACAGGGACTATGGCTACACCTTC. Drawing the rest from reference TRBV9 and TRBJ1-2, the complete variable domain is DSGVTQTPKHLITATGQRVTLRCSPRSGDLSVYWYQQSLDQGLQFLIQYYNGEERAKGNILERFSAQQFPDLHSELNLSSLELGDSALYFCASSVDRDYGYTFGSGTRLTVV.

The CDR3 is CASSLIQGYETQYF. For the CDR3, the DNA is TGTGCCAGCAGCCTCATACAGGGGTACGAGACCCAGTACTTC. V usage is TRBV11-2 and J usage is TRBJ2-5, with 7 positions matching TRBD1. Germline loops: CDR1 SGHAT, CDR2 FQNNGV. This CDR3 is 14 amino acids long. With V trimmed by 5 bases and J by 5 bases, 8 bases remained unmatched.

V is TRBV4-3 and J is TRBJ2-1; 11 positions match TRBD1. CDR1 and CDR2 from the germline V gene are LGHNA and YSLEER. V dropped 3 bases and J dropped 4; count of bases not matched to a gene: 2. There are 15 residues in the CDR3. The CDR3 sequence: CASSHGTGGYNEQFF. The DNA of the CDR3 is TGCGCCAGCAGCCACGGGACAGGGGGATACAATGAGCAGTTCTTC.

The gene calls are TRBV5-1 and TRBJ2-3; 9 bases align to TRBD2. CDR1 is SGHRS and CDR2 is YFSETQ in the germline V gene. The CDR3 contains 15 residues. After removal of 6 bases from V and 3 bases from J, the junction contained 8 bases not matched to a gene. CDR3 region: CASNYLAGVTDTQYF. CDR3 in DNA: TGCGCCAGCAACTATTTAGCGGGAGTGACAGATACGCAGTATTTT.

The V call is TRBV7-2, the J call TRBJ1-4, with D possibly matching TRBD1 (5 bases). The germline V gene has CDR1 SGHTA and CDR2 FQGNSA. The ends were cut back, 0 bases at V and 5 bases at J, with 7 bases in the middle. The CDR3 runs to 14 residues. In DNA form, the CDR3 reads TGTGCCAGCAGCTTAGCAGGGGCAAATGAAAAACTGTTTTTT. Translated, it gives CASSLAGANEKLFF.

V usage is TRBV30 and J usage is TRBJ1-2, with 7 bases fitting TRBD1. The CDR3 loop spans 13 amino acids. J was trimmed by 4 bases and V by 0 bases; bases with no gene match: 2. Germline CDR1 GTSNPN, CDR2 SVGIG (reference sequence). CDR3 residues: CAWSVRDSYGYTF. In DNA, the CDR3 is TGTGCCTGGAGTGTTCGGGACAGCTATGGCTACACCTTC.

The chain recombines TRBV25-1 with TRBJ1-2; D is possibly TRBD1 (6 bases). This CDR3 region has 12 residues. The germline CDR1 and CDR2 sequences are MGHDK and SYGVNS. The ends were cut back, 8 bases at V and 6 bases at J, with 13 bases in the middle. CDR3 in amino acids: CASSRTAHGYTF. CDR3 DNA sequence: TGTGCCAGCTCCAGGACAGCGCATGGCTACACCTTC.

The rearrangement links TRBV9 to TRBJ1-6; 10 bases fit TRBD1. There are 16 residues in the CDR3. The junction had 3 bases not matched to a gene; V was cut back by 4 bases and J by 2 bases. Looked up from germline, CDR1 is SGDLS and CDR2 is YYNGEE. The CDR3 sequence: CASSPGQGPYNSPLHF. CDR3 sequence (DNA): TGTGCCAGCAGCCCGGGACAGGGGCCCTATAATTCACCCCTCCACTTT.

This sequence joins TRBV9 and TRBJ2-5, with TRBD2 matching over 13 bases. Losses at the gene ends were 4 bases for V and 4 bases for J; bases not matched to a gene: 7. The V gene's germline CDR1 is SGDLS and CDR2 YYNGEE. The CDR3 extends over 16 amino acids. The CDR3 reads CASSNGLAGVGETQYF. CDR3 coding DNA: TGTGCCAGCAGCAACGGACTAGCGGGAGTTGGAGAGACCCAGTACTTC.

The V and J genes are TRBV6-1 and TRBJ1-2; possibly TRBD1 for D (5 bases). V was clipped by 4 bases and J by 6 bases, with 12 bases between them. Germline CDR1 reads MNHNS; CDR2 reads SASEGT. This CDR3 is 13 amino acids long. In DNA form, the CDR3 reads TGTGCCAGCAGTGTCAGGGTTGGGGATGGCTACACCTTC. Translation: CASSVRVGDGYTF.

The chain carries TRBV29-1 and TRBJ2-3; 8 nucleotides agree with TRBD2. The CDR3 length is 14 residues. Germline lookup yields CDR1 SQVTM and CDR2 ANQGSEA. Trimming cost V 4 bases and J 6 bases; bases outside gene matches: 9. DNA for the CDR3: TGCAGCGTTGTTTGGGACGGGGGGGTGGATACGCAGTATTTT. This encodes CSVVWDGGVDTQYF.

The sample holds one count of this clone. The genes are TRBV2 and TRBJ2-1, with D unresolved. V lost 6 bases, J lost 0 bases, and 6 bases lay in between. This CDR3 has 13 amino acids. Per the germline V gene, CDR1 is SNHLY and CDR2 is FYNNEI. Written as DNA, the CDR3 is TGTGCCAGCAGGACATACTCCTACAATGAGCAGTTCTTC. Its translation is CASRTYSYNEQFF.